The 20 T cell receptor beta chains reported below all come from one sample, sequenced in a study of CXCR3-negative and CXCR3-positive naive CD8 T cells. Overall study findings and caveats: Hydrophobicity of TRB CDR3s was greater in CXCR3-positive naive cells than in CXCR3-negative naive cells.

These receptors are not linked to any known antigen. Preparation of TRB cDNA libraries relied on 5' RACE carrying UMI labels. TCRdb reprocessed the 5' RACE reads, keeping one entry per CDR3 protein, no DNA. This specimen shows about 150,000 distinct CDR3 sequences; the ten leading clones hold around 0.44%. Material for sequencing was naive CXCR3+ CD8+ T cells from blood. The subset is: CD45RO-CCR7+CD27+CD95- naive CD8+ T cells expressing CXCR3 (TNR3+). The receptors derive from a human donor in good health. Some clones in this sample may be carry-over from other donors' samples.

The chain joins TRBV20-1 to TRBJ2-3; there is no DNA to check the TCRdb D call of TRBD2. There are 17 residues in the CDR3. Looked up from germline, CDR1 is DFQATT and CDR2 is SNEGSKA (reference sequence). The CDR3 protein is CSAKGTSPDSITDTQYF.

V usage is TRBV9 and J usage is TRBJ2-3; the TRBD2 assignment by TCRdb is unverifiable without DNA. In germline, CDR1 is SGDLS, CDR2 YYNGEE. This CDR3 is built from 15 residues. CDR3: CASSGLAGLWDTQYF.

The V and J genes are TRBV7-9 and TRBJ2-7; checking the TCRdb D call of TRBD1 is not possible without DNA. Germline CDR1 and CDR2: SEHNR and FQNEAQ (reference sequence). This CDR3 spans 14 amino acids. Here the CDR3 reads CASSYPDRVPEQYF. The full variable domain, in which reference TRBV7-9 and TRBJ2-7 provide the parts outside the CDR3, is DTGVSQNPRHKITKRGQNVTFRCDPISEHNRLYWYRQTLGQGPEFLTYFQNEAQLEKSRLLSDRFSAERPKGSFSTLEIQRTEQGDSAMYLCASSYPDRVPEQYFGPGTRLTVT.

The chain joins TRBV7-9 to TRBJ1-4. CDR1 and CDR2 from the germline V gene are SEHNR and FQNEAQ (reference sequence). CDR3 length: 13 residues. The CDR3 is CASRGGSNEKLFF.

The rearrangement uses TRBV5-1 and TRBJ2-5; the TCRdb call, TRBD1, lacks DNA for checking. The germline gives CDR1 SGHRS, CDR2 YFSETQ. The CDR3 consists of 15 residues. The CDR3 loop reads CASSLEQGTQETQYF.

V gene TRBV29-1 combines with J gene TRBJ2-3; TCRdb indicates TRBD1, and absent DNA this call remains unverified. The CDR3 is 12 residues long. CDR1 is SQVTM, CDR2 ANQGSEA, per germline. CDR3 sequence reads: CSVVQGPDTQYF.

This chain links TRBV27 with TRBJ1-1. The CDR3 contains 16 residues. The germline CDR1 and CDR2 sequences are MNHEY and SMNVEV (reference sequence). CDR3 in amino acids: CASSLARAKYYTEAFF.

The chain employs TRBV5-4 and TRBJ2-3; without DNA, the TCRdb call of TRBD1 cannot be checked. The CDR3 is made up of 16 amino acids. Germline CDR1 and CDR2: SGHNT and YYREEE (reference sequence). CDR3 sequence reads: CASSLDLAGARDTQYF.

V and J are TRBV29-1 and TRBJ2-1. Germline V gene sequence: CDR1 SQVTM, CDR2 ANQGSEA. This CDR3 is 11 amino acids long. The CDR3 loop is CSVDWGGEQFF.

The chain employs TRBV6-2 or TRBV6-3 and TRBJ2-3; the TCRdb call, TRBD1, lacks DNA for checking. Per the germline V gene, CDR1 is MNHEY and CDR2 is SVGEGT. The CDR3 totals 18 residues. The CDR3 here is CASSYGLGGGLGTDTQYF.

This chain uses TRBV10-3 with TRBJ1-5. CDR3 size: 16 residues. Germline V gene lookup returns CDR1 ENHRY and CDR2 SYGVKD. This chain's CDR3 is CAISDGSGGLNQPQHF.

The V gene is TRBV20-1, the J gene TRBJ2-7; TCRdb indicates TRBD2, and absent DNA this call remains unverified. The CDR3 has 13 residues. Germline V lookup: CDR1 DFQATT, CDR2 SNEGSKA (reference sequence). This chain's CDR3 is CSAAAGSYREQYF.

This chain joins TRBV11-2 and TRBJ2-1; TCRdb designates TRBD1, a call that cannot be tested without DNA. The CDR3 runs to 17 residues. CDR1 is SGHAT, CDR2 FQNNGV, per germline. The CDR3 protein is CASSLDLAQGWNNEQFF.

The chain recombines TRBV9 with TRBJ1-5; without DNA, the TCRdb call of TRBD1 cannot be checked. The CDR3 runs 13 residues. Germline CDR1 SGDLS, CDR2 YYNGEE. The CDR3 sequence: CASSGDGNQPQHF.

V gene TRBV12-3 or TRBV12-4 combines with J gene TRBJ2-1. The CDR3 spans 18 residues. The CDR3 sequence is CASSLVDLGLGFWDEQFF.

The gene calls are TRBV23-1 and TRBJ1-1. TRBV23-1 falls under the ORF class, with uncertain function. This CDR3 is 17 amino acids long. CDR3 sequence: CASSRALAPAENTEAFF.

The chain combines TRBV2 with TRBJ2-3; absent DNA, TCRdb's TRBD1 call cannot be checked. Germline V gene lookup returns CDR1 SNHLY and CDR2 FYNNEI. The CDR3 has 17 residues. The CDR3 region is CASSEPHDRASTDTQYF.

The chain couples TRBV28 to TRBJ2-7; checking the TCRdb D call of TRBD2 is not possible without DNA. Germline V gene lookup returns CDR1 MDHEN and CDR2 SYDVKM. The CDR3 loop spans 14 amino acids. CDR3 protein: CASSLLAVSYEQYF.

The rearrangement links TRBV29-1 to TRBJ2-1. CDR3 size: 16 residues. The germline CDR1 and CDR2 sequences are SQVTM and ANQGSEA. CDR3 sequence: CSVEDYQGAPADEQFF.

V usage is TRBV27 and J usage is TRBJ2-7; TCRdb reports TRBD1, a call that lacks DNA to check it against. CDR3 length equals 16 residues. CDR1 is MNHEY and CDR2 is SMNVEV in the germline V gene (reference sequence). CDR3 amino acids: CASSPTADSYFYEQYF.